This T cell receptor (beta chain) came from a study of T cell repertoires in cytomegalovirus infection. This CDR3 comprises 11 residues. Trimming took off 11 bases at V and 2 bases at J, with 9 bases between the two ends. This clonotype was seen more than once but under ten times. Its antigen is currently unknown. Each CDR3 protein is one row after TCRdb ran MiXCR on the reads. The sample contains about 270,000 distinct CDR3 sequences, about 20% of which appear only once. The TCR was taken from a human donor in good health (CMV status not recorded). Some clones in this sample may be carry-over from other donors' samples. Sample: cultured PBMCs, taken from culture after CMV antigen stimulation. This chain links TRBV12-3 or TRBV12-4 with TRBJ1-2; D not resolved. CDR3 residues: CAVRRNYGYTF. The CDR3 nucleotides read TGTGCCGTCAGGCGGAACTATGGCTACACCTTC.